Included here is one TCR beta chain sequence, with context. Its target is unknown. The data originate from a study of breast tumors, draining lymph nodes, adjacent tissues. Overall study results and limits: Tumor T cell lymph node origin was a supported hypothesis, not proven. Findings are consistent with lymph node origin and intratumoral expansion of most tumor T cells. Tumors had less TCR diversity than lymph nodes, more than nontumor tissue.

The lymph nodes were axillary draining lymph nodes from breast cancer patients. Germline values: CDR1 MDHEN, CDR2 SYDVKM. V gave up 7 bases and J gave up 6 bases, with 6 bases separating them. The CDR3 runs 11 residues. A single record per CDR3 protein comes from TCRdb applying MiXCR to the multiplex PCR reads. Of 150,000 to 250,000 distinct CDR3 sequences listed, roughly 29% are singletons. Sequencing used axillary lymph node tissue. The genes are TRBV28 and TRBJ2-2, with unresolved D. The source of this sequence is a female donor with breast cancer. Some clones in this sample may be carry-over from other donors' samples. The DNA for the CDR3 is TGTGCCAGCAAATCTCCCGGGGAGCTGTTTTTT. Translating it yields CASKSPGELFF.